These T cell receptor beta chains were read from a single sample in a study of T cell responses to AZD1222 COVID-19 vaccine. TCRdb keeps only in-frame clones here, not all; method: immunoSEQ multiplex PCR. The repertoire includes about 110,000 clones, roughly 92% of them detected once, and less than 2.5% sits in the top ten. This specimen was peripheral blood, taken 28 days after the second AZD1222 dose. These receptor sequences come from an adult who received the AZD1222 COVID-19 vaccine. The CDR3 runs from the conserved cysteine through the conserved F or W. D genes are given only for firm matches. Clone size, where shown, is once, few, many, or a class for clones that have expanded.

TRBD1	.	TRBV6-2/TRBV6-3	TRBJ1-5	CASSPHRTGRNQPQHF	TGTGCCAGCAGCCCACATCGGACAGGGCGCAATCAGCCCCAGCATTTT
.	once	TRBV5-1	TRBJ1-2	CASSLQGSYGYTF	TGCGCCAGCAGCCTCCAGGGGAGCTATGGCTACACCTTC
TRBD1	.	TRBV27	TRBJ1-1	CASSDRVYTEAFF	TGTGCCAGCAGCGACAGGGTGTACACTGAAGCTTTCTTT
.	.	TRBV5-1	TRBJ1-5	CASSSEDSSKQPQHF	TGCGCCAGCAGCTCCGAGGACAGTTCTAAACAGCCCCAGCATTTT
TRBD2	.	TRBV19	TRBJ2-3	CASSIRKIAGARANTDTQYF	TGTGCCAGTAGTATACGGAAAATAGCGGGGGCACGAGCAAACACAGATACGCAGTATTTT
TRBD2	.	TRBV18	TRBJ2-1	CASSLAGGLSYNEQFF	TGTGCCAGCTCATTAGCGGGGGGGCTCTCCTACAATGAGCAGTTCTTC
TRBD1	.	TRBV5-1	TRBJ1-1	CASSLGQGASEAFF	TGCGCCAGCAGCTTGGGACAGGGGGCAAGTGAAGCTTTCTTT
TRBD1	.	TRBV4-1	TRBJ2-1	CASSRRPTGSTYNEQFF	TGCGCCAGCAGCCGAAGACCGACAGGGTCCACCTACAATGAGCAGTTCTTC
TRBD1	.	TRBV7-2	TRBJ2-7	CASSLATGSYEQYF	TGTGCCAGCAGCTTAGCGACAGGGTCCTACGAGCAGTACTTC
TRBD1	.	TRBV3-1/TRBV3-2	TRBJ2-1	CASSHAPWDRGHNEQFF	TGTGCCAGCAGCCATGCACCATGGGACAGGGGACACAATGAGCAGTTCTTC
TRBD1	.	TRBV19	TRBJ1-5	CASSMRRGQWHF	TGTGCCAGTAGTATGAGGCGGGGACAGTGGCATTTT
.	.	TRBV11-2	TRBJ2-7	CASSLDFQGTYEQYF	TGTGCCAGCAGCTTAGATTTTCAGGGGACCTACGAGCAGTACTTC
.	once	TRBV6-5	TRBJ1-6	CASSYSFVINSPLHF	TGTGCCAGCAGTTACTCCTTCGTCATCAATTCACCCCTCCACTTT
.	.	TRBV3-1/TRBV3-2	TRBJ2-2	CASSQERRGELFF	TGTGCCAGCAGCCAAGAAAGGCGCGGGGAGCTGTTTTTT
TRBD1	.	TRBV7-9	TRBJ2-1	CASSYPGQGPNEQFF	TGTGCCAGCAGCTATCCGGGACAGGGGCCCAATGAGCAGTTCTTC
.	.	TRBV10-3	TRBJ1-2	CAISESRKTIEGYTF	TGTGCCATCAGTGAGTCGAGAAAGACTATCGAGGGCTACACCTTC
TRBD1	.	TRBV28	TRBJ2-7	CASSLLRDRGYYEQYF	TGTGCCAGCAGTTTACTCCGGGACAGGGGTTACTACGAGCAGTACTTC
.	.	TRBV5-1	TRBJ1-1	CASSLTAGGYTEAFF	TGCGCCAGCAGCTTGACCGCGGGGGGATACACTGAAGCTTTCTTT